This TCR beta chain was documented in a study of T-cell reconstitution after alpha-beta-depleted transplantation in children. Study results and limitations: Recipient T cells and thymic progenitors that survived were the source of the high TCRbeta diversity seen at day 60 in some patients.

As concerns this clonotype: Its antigen is not known.

TCRbeta library preparation incorporated unique molecular identifiers. A single record per CDR3 protein comes from TCRdb applying MiXCR to the PCR reads. The sample has approximately 980,000 distinct CDR3 sequences; 25% to 30% are singletons. This sample comprised PBMCs, mostly from graft donor cells, obtained 360 days after TCRalphabeta/CD19-depleted stem cell transplant. The clonotype comes from a boy less than two years old who had a stem cell transplant for SCID, so the T cells may come from the graft donor.

The CDR3 loop is CSVGRDYGYTF. The CDR3 nucleotides read TGCAGCGTTGGACGGGACTATGGCTACACCTTC. The chain links TRBV29-1 to TRBJ1-2; D is undetermined. Trimming removed 4 bases from V and 3 bases from J, with 6 bases in between. CDR1 is SQVTM, CDR2 ANQGSEA, per germline. The CDR3 length is 11 residues. The whole variable domain, remainder taken from reference TRBV29-1 and TRBJ1-2, is SAVISQKPSRDICQRGTSLTIQCQVDSQVTMMFWYRQQPGQSLTLIATANQGSEATYESGFVIDKFPISRPNLTFSTLTVSNMSPEDSSIYLCSVGRDYGYTFGSGTRLTVV.